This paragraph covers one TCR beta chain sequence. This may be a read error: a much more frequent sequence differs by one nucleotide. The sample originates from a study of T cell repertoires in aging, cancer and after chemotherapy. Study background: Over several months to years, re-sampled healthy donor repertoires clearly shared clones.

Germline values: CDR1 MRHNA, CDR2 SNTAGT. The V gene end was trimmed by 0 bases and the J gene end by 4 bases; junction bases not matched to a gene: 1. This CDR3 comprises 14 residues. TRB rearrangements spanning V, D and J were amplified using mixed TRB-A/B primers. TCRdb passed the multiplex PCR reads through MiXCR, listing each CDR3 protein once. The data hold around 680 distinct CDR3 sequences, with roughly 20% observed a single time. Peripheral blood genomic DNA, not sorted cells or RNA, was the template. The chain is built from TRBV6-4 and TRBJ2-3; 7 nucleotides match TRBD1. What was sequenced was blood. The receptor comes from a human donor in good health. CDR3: CASSDSGGSDTQYF. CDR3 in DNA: TGTGCCAGCAGTGACTCAGGGGGCTCAGATACGCAGTATTTT.